This is a list of T cell receptor beta chains from one sample in a study of blood T cell repertoires in COVID-19. Profiling relied on immunoSEQ multiplex PCR, and the TCRdb table lists in-frame clones only, not all of them. The sample contains some 150,000 clones, less than 90% of which appear only once. Material for sequencing was PBMCs or T cells enriched from blood (not recorded which). Source of these receptors: a woman aged 45 to 65 who had been exposed to COVID-19. Each CDR3 is given with its conserved first and last residue.

v_call cdr3_aa
TRBV3-1/TRBV3-2 CASSHQGNTIYF
TRBV7-2 CASSSGPTGELFF
TRBV5-6 CASSLDRVIAKNIQYF
TRBV10-1 CASSEASGRAGEQFF
TRBV6-6 CASSYGRGDTQYF
TRBV19 CASTSGLAGNLRHEQFF
TRBV7-3 CASSPNRVPSGEQFF
TRBV5-1 CASSDRQVPSTDTQYF
TRBV11-2 CASSLITSPGTSAEQYF
TRBV2 CASSVLAGSYNEQFF
TRBV6-6 CASSPGTLAYEQYF
TRBV4-2 CASSQDRAGGSYEQYF
TRBV7-2 CASSFKLAGGVRSTDTQYF
TRBV6-2/TRBV6-3 CASSYPPGSGATPSTDTQYF
TRBV9 CASSKRLAGVGANVLTF
TRBV30 CAWNLGGISSYEQYF
TRBV5-1 CASSSGPQETQYF
TRBV7-3 CASSPTGDTEAFF
TRBV6-2/TRBV6-3 CASSYRDRWTPLGFSQHF
TRBV21-1 CASSKGHPNTEAFF
TRBV19 CASRTFYGYTF
TRBV29-1 CSVTYHRIYSYNEQFF
TRBV18 CASSPRPFDSGGNTEAFF
TRBV19 CASRGLREQGKGLSGANVLTF
TRBV10-3 CLRRYGYTF
TRBV7-9 CASSPRAGGTGELFF
TRBV29-1 CSVGGPRSDTEAFF
TRBV2 CASNYEKLFF
TRBV11-1 CASSLGSKATNEKLFF
TRBV6-6 CASKNPQDGNSPLHF
TRBV7-7 CASSLAEGRNEQFF
TRBV20-1 CSASSPQGRQGPQHF
TRBV6-6 CASKDQGGIHEQYF
TRBV4-3 CASSRLTGVAGELFF
TRBV11-2 CASSSRGSGRPQQYF
TRBV5-6 CASSILLPGQGGYEQYF
TRBV19 CASSTPGGHSNQPQHF
TRBV3-1/TRBV3-2 CASSQAGGGDTQYF
TRBV10-1 CASSESKGVQYYEQYF
TRBV5-1 CASSLLLAGSGETQYF